This T cell receptor (beta chain) was captured in a study of beta chain features in type 1 diabetes. Study-level findings and limits: Compared with healthy donors, patients appeared to share more similar naive, central memory and regulatory TCRB repertoires. Equally in patients and controls, shorter templates might have been favored by PCR.

Regarding this clone: Its antigen remains unknown.

Sequenced material consisted of expressed TCRB transcripts (all of the isolated RNA was reverse transcribed). Here immunoSEQ multiplex PCR was the method, and the copy in TCRdb shows in-frame clones only, minus some. The sample holds 240,000 or so clones, 25% to 30% seen once. Trimming took 0 bases from V and 2 from J; bases not matched to a gene: 11. The CDR3 length is 18 residues. Germline CDR1 SQVTM, CDR2 ANQGSEA. This sequence joins TRBV29-1 and TRBJ2-1; TRBD2 aligns across 9 bases. This receptor was obtained from a man younger than 40 in good health. Sequenced material: central memory CD4+ T cells from blood. The CDR3 sequence: CSVEDQLASGATYNEQFF. Here the CDR3 DNA reads TGCAGCGTTGAAGATCAGCTGGCTAGCGGGGCGACCTACAATGAGCAGTTCTTC.